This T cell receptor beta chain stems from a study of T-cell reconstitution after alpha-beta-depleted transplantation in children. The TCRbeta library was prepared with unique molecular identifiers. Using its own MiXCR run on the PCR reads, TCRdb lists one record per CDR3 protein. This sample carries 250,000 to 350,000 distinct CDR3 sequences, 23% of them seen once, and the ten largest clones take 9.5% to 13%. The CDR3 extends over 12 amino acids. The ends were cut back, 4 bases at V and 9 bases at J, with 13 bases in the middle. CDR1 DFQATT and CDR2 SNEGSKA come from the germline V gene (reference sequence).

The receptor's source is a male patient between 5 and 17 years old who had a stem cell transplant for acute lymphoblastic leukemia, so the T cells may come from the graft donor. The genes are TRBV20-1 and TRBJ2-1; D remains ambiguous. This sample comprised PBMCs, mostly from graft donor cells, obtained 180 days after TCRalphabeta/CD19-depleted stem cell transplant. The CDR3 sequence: CSATTLRREQFF. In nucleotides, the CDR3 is TGCAGTGCTACTACGCTGCGCCGTGAGCAGTTCTTC.